The clone carrying this T cell receptor beta chain has a handful of counts. Its matching antigen is unknown. Preparing the TCRbeta library involved the use of unique molecular identifiers. TCRdb called the PCR reads again in MiXCR, with one record for every CDR3 protein. The sample gives 700,000 to 950,000 distinct CDR3 sequences, around 17% of which show up once; approximately 5% is in the top ten. This sample is drawn from a study of T-cell reconstitution after alpha-beta-depleted transplantation in children. Study results and caveats: Alpha-beta T cells present about two months after transplant were reported to originate from several hundred expanded graft clones.

CDR3 length equals 14 residues. Trimming removed 6 bases at V and 3 bases at J, with 16 bases between. The germline gives CDR1 SQVTM, CDR2 ANQGSEA. Sequenced material: PBMCs, mostly from graft donor cells, taken 360 days after TCRalphabeta/CD19-depleted stem cell transplant. The sequence was collected from a male patient between 5 and 17 years old who had a stem cell transplant for acute lymphoblastic leukemia, so the T cells may come from the graft donor. This chain joins TRBV29-1 and TRBJ2-3; the D call may be TRBD1 or TRBD2 (6 bases each). Here the CDR3 DNA reads TGCAGCGTCAACCCCCAGGGGAGGACAGATACGCAGTATTTT. Translation gives CSVNPQGRTDTQYF.